Listed here are 10 T cell receptor beta chains from one sample, sequenced in a study of shared clonotypes between healthy human individuals. Libraries were prepared by immunoSEQ multiplex PCR; TCRdb keeps only in-frame clonotypes and omits some of them. The sample carries around 480,000 clones, about three quarters recorded once. The source material was PBMCs. These TCRs come from a woman between 40 and 55 years old in good health. Some clones in this sample may be carry-over from other donors' samples.

In DNA, the CDR3 is TGTGCCAGCAGCGTAGGGGCGGGAGCTACCTACAATGAGCAGTTCTTC. Protein product: CASSVGAGATYNEQFF. The genes are TRBV9 and TRBJ2-1, with TRBD2 matching 7 bases. There are 16 residues in the CDR3. Germline V CDR1 and CDR2: SGDLS, YYNGEE. After removal of 0 bases from V and 2 bases from J, the junction contained 5 bases not matched to a gene.

This chain links TRBV29-1 with TRBJ2-1; 11 nucleotides line up with TRBD2. The CDR3 runs to 16 residues. The V segment lost 0 bases and the J segment 4 bases; nucleotides outside the gene matches: 5. Per germline, CDR1 SQVTM and CDR2 ANQGSEA. In nucleotides, the CDR3 is TGCAGCGTTGAAGATCTCGGGACTAGCGGTTACAATGAGCAGTTCTTC. Protein: CSVEDLGTSGYNEQFF.

The chain is built from TRBV7-2 and TRBJ2-5, with D hard to call. V gave up 3 bases and J gave up 5 bases, with 13 bases separating them. Looked up from germline, CDR1 is SGHTA and CDR2 is FQGNSA. CDR3 size: 14 residues. The CDR3 spells CASSLEKRSETQYF. In DNA, the CDR3 is TGTGCCAGCAGCTTGGAGAAAAGGTCGGAGACCCAGTACTTC.

This clone was seen once. This rearrangement joins TRBV28 to TRBJ2-5; TRBD2 matches at 14 bases. The DNA end is more similar to TRBJ2-7, so the J call may be wrong. This CDR3 has 15 amino acids. CDR1 MDHEN and CDR2 SYDVKM come from the germline V gene. CDR3 nucleotides: TGTGCCAGCAGCTCGGGACTAGCGGGAGAGTACGAGCAGTACTTC. It yields the protein CASSSGLAGEYEQYF.

This chain uses TRBV7-9 with TRBJ2-2; weak D call: TRBD2 (6 bases). This CDR3 comprises 15 residues. V was cut by 5 bases and J by 7 bases, with 17 bases left in between. Per the germline V gene, CDR1 is SEHNR and CDR2 is FQNEAQ (reference sequence). CDR3 bases: TGTGCCAGCAGCCCCAGCTGGGGGGTTGGCGGGGAGCTGTTTTTT. Translation gives CASSPSWGVGGELFF.

The chain links TRBV27 to TRBJ2-7; TRBD1 matches at 7 bases. The CDR3 sequence is 17 residues long. Germline CDR1 is MNHEY and CDR2 is SMNVEV (reference sequence). With V trimmed by 5 bases and J by 0 bases, 13 bases remained unmatched. The CDR3 spells CASSRGAGTASSYEQYF. The CDR3 coding sequence is TGTGCCAGCAGTAGGGGAGCCGGGACAGCGAGCTCCTACGAGCAGTACTTC.

The genes are TRBV11-2 and TRBJ2-1; 7 bases agree with TRBD2. There are 17 residues in the CDR3. The germline gives CDR1 SGHAT, CDR2 FQNNGV. With V trimmed by 3 bases and J by 0 bases, 8 bases remained unmatched. The CDR3 spells CASSFLRIAGSYNEQFF. The CDR3 DNA follows: TGTGCCAGCAGCTTCCTGAGGATAGCGGGCTCCTACAATGAGCAGTTCTTC.

The V gene is TRBV19, the J gene TRBJ1-5, with D unresolved. In germline, CDR1 is LNHDA, CDR2 SQIVND (reference sequence). The CDR3 extends over 16 amino acids. With 4 bases removed from V and 0 bases from J, the gap between germline ends came to 13 bases. The CDR3 spells CASSSRADYSNQPQHF. The CDR3 DNA reads as TGTGCCAGTAGTAGTAGGGCCGATTATAGCAATCAGCCCCAGCATTTT. Using reference TRBV19 and TRBJ1-5 for the parts outside the CDR3, the full variable domain is DGGITQSPKYLFRKEGQNVTLSCEQNLNHDAMYWYRQDPGQGLRLIYYSQIVNDFQKGDIAEGYSVSREKKESFPLTVTSAQKNPTAFYLCASSSRADYSNQPQHFGDGTRLSIL.

The chain is built from TRBV19 and TRBJ2-1; tentatively, D is TRBD1 (6 bases). V was clipped by 7 bases and J by 4 bases, with 11 bases between them. Germline V gene sequence: CDR1 LNHDA, CDR2 SQIVND (reference sequence). The CDR3 has 13 residues. The CDR3 protein is CASNTGRYNEQFF. In DNA, the CDR3 is TGTGCCAGTAATACAGGGCGGTACAATGAGCAGTTCTTC.

The chain joins TRBV27 to TRBJ2-1; unclear D gene. The germline CDR1 and CDR2 sequences are MNHEY and SMNVEV (reference sequence). Trimming took 5 bases from V and 2 from J, leaving 13 bases between them. CDR3 size: 15 residues. CDR3: CASSPIVFPYNEQFF. In DNA form, the CDR3 reads TGTGCCAGCAGTCCTATAGTTTTCCCCTACAATGAGCAGTTCTTC.